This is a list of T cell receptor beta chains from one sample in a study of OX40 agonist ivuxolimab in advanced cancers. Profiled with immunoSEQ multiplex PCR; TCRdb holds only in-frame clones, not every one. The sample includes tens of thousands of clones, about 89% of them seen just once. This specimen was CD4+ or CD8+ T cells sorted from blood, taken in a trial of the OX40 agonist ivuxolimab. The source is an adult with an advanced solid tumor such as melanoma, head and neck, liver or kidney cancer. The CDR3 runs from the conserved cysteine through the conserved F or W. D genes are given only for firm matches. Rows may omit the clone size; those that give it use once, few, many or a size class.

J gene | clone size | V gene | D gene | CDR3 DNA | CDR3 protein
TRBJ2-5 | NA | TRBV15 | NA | TGTGCCACCAGCCCCCGCCGACAGGCCGGGGAGACCCAGTACTTC | CATSPRRQAGETQYF
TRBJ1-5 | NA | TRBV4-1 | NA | TGCGCCAGCAGCCAAGATGGGCCCGGAAGCAATCAGCCCCAGCATTTT | CASSQDGPGSNQPQHF
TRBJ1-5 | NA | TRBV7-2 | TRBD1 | TGTGCCAGCAGCGAAGACAGGGGTGGCAATCAGCCCCAGCATTTT | CASSEDRGGNQPQHF
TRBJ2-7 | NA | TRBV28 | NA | TGTGCCAGCAGTTTCAGGGGCGAGCAGTACTTC | CASSFRGEQYF
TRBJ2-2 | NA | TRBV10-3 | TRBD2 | TGTGCCATCAGTGTGGATAGCGGGGCCACCGGGGAGCTGTTTTTT | CAISVDSGATGELFF
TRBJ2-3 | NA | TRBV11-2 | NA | TGTGCCAGCAGCTTATGGGGGATCACAGATACGCAGTATTTT | CASSLWGITDTQYF
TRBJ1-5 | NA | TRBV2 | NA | TGTGCCAGCAGTGTGCAGGGGTTGCCCCAGCATTTT | CASSVQGLPQHF
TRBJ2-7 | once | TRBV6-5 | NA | TGTGCCAGCAGTTACTCGGCCGTACGAAATCCCTACGAGCAGTACTTC | CASSYSAVRNPYEQYF
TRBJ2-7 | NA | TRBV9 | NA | TGTGCCAGCAACCCGGACAGTTCCCACTACGAGCAGTACTTC | CASNPDSSHYEQYF
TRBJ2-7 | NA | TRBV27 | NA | TGTGCCAGCAGTTCCCATATATCACGGGGCACCGAGCAGTACTTC | CASSSHISRGTEQYF
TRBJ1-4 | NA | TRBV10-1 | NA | TGCGCCAGCAGTGACAGGGAGAGGACTAATGAAAAACTGTTTTTT | CASSDRERTNEKLFF
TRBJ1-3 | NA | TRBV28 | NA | TGTGCCAGCAGTTTCAGGAGTCACTCTGGAAACACCATATATTTT | CASSFRSHSGNTIYF
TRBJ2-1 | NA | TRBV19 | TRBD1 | TGTGCCAGTAGTCCCTCGACAGGGTTCAATGAGCAGTTCTTC | CASSPSTGFNEQFF
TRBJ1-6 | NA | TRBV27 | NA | TGTGCCAGCAGTTTCCAAAGCCCCCTACAGGGCAGCTCCTATAATTCACCCCTCCACTTT | CASSFQSPLQGSSYNSPLHF
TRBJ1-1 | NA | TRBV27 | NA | TGTGCCAGCAGTTTCCGGGGGTCCGCCAAACCTTTCTTT | CASSFRGSAKPFF
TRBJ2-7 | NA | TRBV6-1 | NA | TGTGCCAGCGTAAGGGACGGGCTCTACGAGCAGTACTTC | CASVRDGLYEQYF
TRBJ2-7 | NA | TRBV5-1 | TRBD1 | TGCGCCAGCAGCTTAGGCCAGGGGGCTTCTGAGCAGTACTTC | CASSLGQGASEQYF
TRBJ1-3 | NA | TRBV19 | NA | TGTGCCAGTAGTCCCGGCACTGGAAACACCATATATTTT | CASSPGTGNTIYF
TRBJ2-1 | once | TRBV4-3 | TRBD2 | TGCGCCAGCAGCCAAGGTACTAGCGGGAGGTACAATGAGCAGTTCTTC | CASSQGTSGRYNEQFF
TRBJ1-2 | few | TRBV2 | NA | TGTGCCAGCGCATACAGGGAGGCCTACACCTTC | CASAYREAYTF
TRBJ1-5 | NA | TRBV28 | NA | TGTGCCAGCAGTTTGGGAATTGGGGTTAGCAATCAGCCCCAGCATTTT | CASSLGIGVSNQPQHF
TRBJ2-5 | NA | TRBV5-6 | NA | TGTGCCAGCAGCTTGTGGGGGCTAGCGGAAGAGACCCAGTACTTC | CASSLWGLAEETQYF
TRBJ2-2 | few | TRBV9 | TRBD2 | TGTGCCAGCAGCGTAGCTAGCGGGAGATGGCCCGGGGAGCTGTTTTTT | CASSVASGRWPGELFF
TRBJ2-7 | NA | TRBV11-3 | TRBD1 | TGTGCCAGCAGCCCTCATGGGACAGGGCTCTCCTACGAGCAGTACTTC | CASSPHGTGLSYEQYF
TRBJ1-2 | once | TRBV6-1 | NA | TGTGCCAGCAGTGCACGAGGACCGTCCTATGGCTACACCTTC | CASSARGPSYGYTF
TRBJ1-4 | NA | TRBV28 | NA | TGTGCCAGCAGTCCGCCGGTCCCCAGGGGCGAAAAACTGTTTTTT | CASSPPVPRGEKLFF
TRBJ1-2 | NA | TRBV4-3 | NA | TGCGCCAGCAGCCAAGAGTCCGTTCAGCCCAGGGGCTACACCTTC | CASSQESVQPRGYTF
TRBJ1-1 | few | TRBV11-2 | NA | TGTGCCAGCAGCTTACCAGGGACAAGCAACACTGAAGCTTTCTTT | CASSLPGTSNTEAFF
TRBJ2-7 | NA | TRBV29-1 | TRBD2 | TGCAGCGCCGCAGGGACTAGCGGGAATTTGAAGTACGAGCAGTACTTC | CSAAGTSGNLKYEQYF
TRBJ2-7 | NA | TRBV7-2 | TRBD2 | TGTGCCAGCAGCCTCAGACTAGCGGGATGGGACGAGCAGTACTTC | CASSLRLAGWDEQYF
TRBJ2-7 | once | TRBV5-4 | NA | TGTGCCAGCAGCTTCTTCTCCTACGAGCAGTACTTC | CASSFFSYEQYF
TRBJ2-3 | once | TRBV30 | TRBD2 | TGTGCCTGGAGTCTTACTAGCGACCCCACAGATACGCAGTATTTT | CAWSLTSDPTDTQYF
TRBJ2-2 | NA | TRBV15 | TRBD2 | TGTGCCACCAGCAGTTTGGCGGGAGAGGGGAACACCGGGGAGCTGTTTTTT | CATSSLAGEGNTGELFF
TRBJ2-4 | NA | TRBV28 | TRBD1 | TGTGCTATAAGGGGGACAGCCGGAAACATTCAGTACTTC | CAIRGTAGNIQYF
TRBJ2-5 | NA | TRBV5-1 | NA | TGCGCCAGCAGCTTGGGACAGGTGGGAGAGACCCAGTACTTC | CASSLGQVGETQYF
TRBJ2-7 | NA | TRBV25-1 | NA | TGTGCCAGCAGTGATTCCCTGACCTACGAGCAGTACTTC | CASSDSLTYEQYF